What follows is one TCR beta chain and its context. Primers included in the PCR were 60 Vbeta and 13 Jbeta primers. As originally analysed: Later work found around 72 million unique TCR beta chains, with approximately 12 million shared. The repertoire was sequenced with immunoSEQ multiplex PCR; TCRdb's copy has only in-frame clones and lacks some. D and trimming come from the DNA, and the V and J calls and clone size come from that table. Of some 56,000 clones in the sample, just under 85% were seen once. The CDR3 loop spans 14 amino acids. CDR1 is SNHLY and CDR2 is FYNNEI in the germline V gene. V was pared by 5 bases and J by 5 bases, with 6 bases of the junction left unmatched. The data were obtained in a study of cytomegalovirus exposure and HLA in healthy donors.

The chain recombines TRBV2 with TRBJ2-5; TRBD1 matches 9 bases. Input material: PBMCs. This TCR was recovered from a man between 45 and 60 years old in good health and CMV-seronegative. The chain's CDR3 is CASSKDRGFETQYF. The CDR3 bases are TGTGCCAGCAGTAAGGACAGGGGATTTGAGACCCAGTACTTC.